This TCR beta chain came from a study of blood T cell repertoires in COVID-19. This CDR3 spans 14 amino acids. Germline V gene lookup returns CDR1 ENHRY and CDR2 SYGVKD. The V end lost 8 bases, the J end lost 8 bases, and 19 bases lay between the germline ends. Here immunoSEQ multiplex PCR was the method, and the copy in TCRdb shows in-frame clones only, minus some. The sample holds under 300,000 clones, about 80% seen once. This chain connects TRBV10-3 to TRBJ2-1; D possibly corresponds to TRBD1 (6 bases). Sequencing was carried out using PBMCs or T cells enriched from blood (not recorded which). The clonotype originates from a man over 45 who had recovered from COVID-19. In DNA, the CDR3 is TGTGCCATCGGATCACAGGGAACCGACCATGAGCAGTTCTTC. Its protein product is CAIGSQGTDHEQFF.